This is a list of T cell receptor beta chains from one sample in a study of T cells in Graves' hyperthyroidism and ophthalmopathy. One entry per CDR3 protein, called by TCRdb with MiXCR from the multiplex PCR reads. The sample lists roughly 130,000 distinct CDR3 sequences, approximately 20% seen once, with around 70% in the top ten. Source material: blood. The receptor source for this set is a woman between 45 and 60 years old with Graves' hyperthyroidism that later progressed to Graves' ophthalmopathy. The CDR3 runs from the conserved cysteine through the conserved F or W. The D gene is left open where the match is weak. Expanded clones get a size class; other rows say once, few or many, or leave the size out.

J: TRBJ2-5
D: TRBD2
V: TRBV2
size: many
DNA: TGTGCCAGCAGTACCGGGACTAGCGGGTTAGAGACCCAGTACTTC
CDR3: CASSTGTSGLETQYF

J: TRBJ1-1
D: -
V: TRBV7-2
size: -
DNA: TGTGCCAGCAGTAACAGGGTCCCAGGAACTGAAGCTTTCTTT
CDR3: CASSNRVPGTEAFF

J: TRBJ2-1
D: -
V: TRBV6-1
size: many
DNA: TGTGCCAGCAGGGACATTCGATCAAACTACAATGAGCAGTTCTTC
CDR3: CASRDIRSNYNEQFF

J: TRBJ2-1
D: TRBD2
V: TRBV5-1
size: few
DNA: TGCGCCAGCAGCTGGGGAAGGACTAGGGGCGGGGGTGAGCAGTTCTTC
CDR3: CASSWGRTRGGGEQFF

J: TRBJ2-1
D: TRBD2
V: TRBV27
size: many
DNA: TGTGCCAGCAGAGATAGCGGGAGCTCCTACAATGAGCAGTTCTTC
CDR3: CASRDSGSSYNEQFF

J: TRBJ2-7
D: TRBD1
V: TRBV20-1
size: many
DNA: TGCAGTGCTACCTCTAGGGCGGGCAGGGGGTATCCCTACGAGCAGTACTTC
CDR3: CSATSRAGRGYPYEQYF

J: TRBJ2-1
D: -
V: TRBV5-5
size: -
DNA: TGTGCCAGCAGCTCCGAGCGGTACAATGAGCAGTTCTTC
CDR3: CASSSERYNEQFF

J: TRBJ1-6
D: TRBD1
V: TRBV10-2
size: few
DNA: TGCGCCAGCAGTGAAACAGGGGGGGTCTCCTATAATTCACCCCTCCACTTT
CDR3: CASSETGGVSYNSPLHF

J: TRBJ2-1
D: TRBD1
V: TRBV28
size: many
DNA: TGTGCCAGCACCGAACTCGGGACAGGGTCCAATGAGCAGTTCTTC
CDR3: CASTELGTGSNEQFF

J: TRBJ2-3
D: -
V: TRBV11-2
size: once
DNA: TGTGCCAGCAGCCAGACCACAGATACGCAGTATTTT
CDR3: CASSQTTDTQYF

J: TRBJ2-1
D: TRBD2
V: TRBV7-9
size: -
DNA: TGTGCCGGCGGGGGGTACCTAGAGGGATGGCAGTTCTTC
CDR3: CAGGGYLEGWQFF

J: TRBJ2-1
D: TRBD2
V: TRBV7-3
size: -
DNA: TGTGCCAGCAGCTTAAGAAGGGCTAGCGGGAGCATTCACAATGAGCAGTTCTTC
CDR3: CASSLRRASGSIHNEQFF

J: TRBJ2-5
D: -
V: TRBV5-1
size: -
DNA: TGCGCCAGCAGCTTGTGGAGGGGGGAGACCCAGTACTTC
CDR3: CASSLWRGETQYF

J: TRBJ2-1
D: -
V: TRBV7-2
size: many
DNA: TGTGCCAGCAGCTTAGCGGCGAGCTCCTACAATGAGCAGTTCTTC
CDR3: CASSLAASSYNEQFF

J: TRBJ2-1
D: TRBD2
V: TRBV5-6
size: few
DNA: TGTGCCAGCAGCCCCCCAGGGAGCGGGAGGGCCGGGGAGCAGTTCTTC
CDR3: CASSPPGSGRAGEQFF

J: TRBJ2-7
D: -
V: TRBV19
size: -
DNA: TGTGCCACTAGACACGGGACTTACTCCTACAATGAGCAGTACTTC
CDR3: CATRHGTYSYNEQYF

J: TRBJ2-1
D: -
V: TRBV5-1
size: -
DNA: TGCGCCAGCAGCTTGGCGGCTAGCGCAAATGAGCAGTTCTTC
CDR3: CASSLAASANEQFF

J: TRBJ1-3
D: -
V: TRBV30
size: many
DNA: TGTGCCTGGAGTCCCGAAAACACCATATATTTT
CDR3: CAWSPENTIYF

J: TRBJ2-4
D: TRBD2
V: TRBV3-1
size: many
DNA: TGTGCCAGCAGCCCCACTAGCGGGAGTGGTATTCAGTACTTC
CDR3: CASSPTSGSGIQYF

J: TRBJ1-3
D: -
V: TRBV15
size: many
DNA: TGTGCCACCAGCAGAGATGGACAGAGATCGAATACCATATATTTT
CDR3: CATSRDGQRSNTIYF

J: TRBJ2-5
D: -
V: TRBV18
size: -
DNA: TGTGCCAGCTCACTTGTCAGAAGCCAAGAGACCCAGTACTTC
CDR3: CASSLVRSQETQYF

J: TRBJ2-3
D: -
V: TRBV6-1
size: many
DNA: TGTGCCAGCAGTACCCCCCGGACGAGAGATACGCAGTATTTT
CDR3: CASSTPRTRDTQYF

J: TRBJ1-1
D: -
V: TRBV11-2
size: -
DNA: TGTGCCAGCAGCTTTCAATCAGGGGCCGAGAGGGAACTCACTGAAGCTTTCTTT
CDR3: CASSFQSGAERELTEAFF

J: TRBJ1-3
D: -
V: TRBV27
size: few
DNA: TGTGCCAGCAGCCGCTGGGGCGGGGGAAACACCATATATTTT
CDR3: CASSRWGGGNTIYF

J: TRBJ2-1
D: TRBD1
V: TRBV11-2
size: many
DNA: TGTGCCAGCAGCTTAGGGTCACAGGGGGAGCAGTTCTTC
CDR3: CASSLGSQGEQFF

J: TRBJ1-5
D: TRBD1
V: TRBV28
size: -
DNA: TGTGCCAGCAGTCCACCGGGACAGAACAATCAGCCCCAGCATTTT
CDR3: CASSPPGQNNQPQHF

J: TRBJ2-5
D: -
V: TRBV5-5
size: many
DNA: TGTGCCAGCAGCTTGGTAATATTGAGCGAGACCCAGTACTTC
CDR3: CASSLVILSETQYF

J: TRBJ2-7
D: TRBD2
V: TRBV12-3/TRBV12-4
size: -
DNA: TGTGCCAGCAGTTTAGGAGCGGGAGCAGGGTACGAGCAGTACTTC
CDR3: CASSLGAGAGYEQYF

J: TRBJ2-1
D: TRBD2
V: TRBV18
size: once
DNA: TGTGCCAGCTCACCACCGGGGGGGAAGGTCGGAGAGCAGTTCTTC
CDR3: CASSPPGGKVGEQFF

J: TRBJ1-4
D: TRBD1
V: TRBV28
size: -
DNA: TGTGCCAGCAGTACGGCCGGGACAGGGGCGAATGAAAAACTGTTTTTT
CDR3: CASSTAGTGANEKLFF

J: TRBJ1-2
D: -
V: TRBV11-2
size: few
DNA: TGTGCCAGCAGCCCCACCGGGGCTTCTGGCTACACCTTC
CDR3: CASSPTGASGYTF

J: TRBJ2-5
D: TRBD2
V: TRBV4-1
size: -
DNA: TGCGCCAGCAGCCGGACTAGCGGGAGGGCCGGAGGTGAGACCCAGTACTTC
CDR3: CASSRTSGRAGGETQYF

J: TRBJ2-7
D: -
V: TRBV4-2
size: few
DNA: TGTGCCAGCAGCCAACCCGGGACAACGTCCTACGAGCAGTACTTC
CDR3: CASSQPGTTSYEQYF

J: TRBJ2-7
D: -
V: TRBV28
size: few
DNA: TGTGCCAGCAGTTTATCGCCAGGGAGGATCTCCTACGAGCAGTACTTC
CDR3: CASSLSPGRISYEQYF

J: TRBJ2-7
D: TRBD2
V: TRBV29-1
size: many
DNA: TGCAGCGTTGAAGAGGTGGCGGGAGGCGGCGAGCAGTACTTC
CDR3: CSVEEVAGGGEQYF

J: TRBJ2-1
D: TRBD2
V: TRBV19
size: -
DNA: TGTGCCAGTGGCGCCCCCGGGACTAGCGGGAGGGCCGGCGAGCAGTTCTTC
CDR3: CASGAPGTSGRAGEQFF

J: TRBJ2-7
D: TRBD1
V: TRBV28
size: -
DNA: TGTGCCAGCAGTTTCCTCAGACAGGGCCAAGGCTACGAGCAGTACTTC
CDR3: CASSFLRQGQGYEQYF

J: TRBJ1-5
D: TRBD1
V: TRBV5-4
size: -
DNA: TGTGCCAGCGTAAACAGACAGGGCCCGGATCAGCCCCAGCATTTT
CDR3: CASVNRQGPDQPQHF

J: TRBJ2-7
D: TRBD2
V: TRBV28
size: -
DNA: TGTGCCAGCACCGACTGGGGGGGCTCCTACGAGCAGTACTTC
CDR3: CASTDWGGSYEQYF

J: TRBJ1-1
D: TRBD1
V: TRBV19
size: many
DNA: TGTGCCAGTAGCCCACAGGGGGTGATTCGGACTGAAGCTTTCTTT
CDR3: CASSPQGVIRTEAFF

J: TRBJ2-7
D: -
V: TRBV20-1
size: many
DNA: TGCAGTGCTAGAGATACCGGGACGGGAGAGTACGAGCAGTACTTC
CDR3: CSARDTGTGEYEQYF

J: TRBJ2-3
D: -
V: TRBV3-1
size: many
DNA: TGTGCCAGCAGCCAAGGTAACAGGGGCACAGATACGCAGTATTTT
CDR3: CASSQGNRGTDTQYF

J: TRBJ1-3
D: TRBD1
V: TRBV6-2/TRBV6-3
size: -
DNA: TGTGCCAGCAGTACCACCGGGACAGGGGGATATTTT
CDR3: CASSTTGTGGYF

J: TRBJ2-1
D: -
V: TRBV3-1
size: many
DNA: TGTGCCAGCAGCCAAGCGAAACGGGACTTATATGAGCAGTTCTTC
CDR3: CASSQAKRDLYEQFF

J: TRBJ1-5
D: -
V: TRBV28
size: many
DNA: TGTGCCAGCAGTTCCCACAGTGGGACAAGATATAGCAATCAGCCCCAGCATTTT
CDR3: CASSSHSGTRYSNQPQHF

J: TRBJ1-4
D: -
V: TRBV28
size: many
DNA: TGTGCCAGCAGTTCCCACGGCAGTAGACCTAATGAAAAACTGTTTTTT
CDR3: CASSSHGSRPNEKLFF

J: TRBJ2-7
D: TRBD2
V: TRBV27
size: many
DNA: TGTGCCAGCAGTTCTGGGACTAGCGGGAGCTACGAGCAGTACTTC
CDR3: CASSSGTSGSYEQYF

J: TRBJ2-1
D: TRBD1
V: TRBV11-2
size: many
DNA: TGTGCCAGCAGCCCACGAAACAGGGGATCCTACAATGAGCAGTTCTTC
CDR3: CASSPRNRGSYNEQFF

J: TRBJ1-2
D: TRBD1
V: TRBV2
size: many
DNA: TGTGCCAGCAGTGACAACAGGGGGTCTATCTACACCTTC
CDR3: CASSDNRGSIYTF

J: TRBJ2-5
D: TRBD2
V: TRBV28
size: -
DNA: TGTGCCAGCAGCGCTTTAGCGGGGAGCCAGGAGACCCAGTACTTC
CDR3: CASSALAGSQETQYF

J: TRBJ1-1
D: TRBD1
V: TRBV27
size: few
DNA: TGTGCCAGCAGTTTCTATGCCCCCCGGGACAGTCCTGAAGCTTTCTTT
CDR3: CASSFYAPRDSPEAFF

J: TRBJ2-7
D: -
V: TRBV7-9
size: -
DNA: TGTGCCAGCAGATCGGGGAGCTCCTACGAGCAGTACTTC
CDR3: CASRSGSSYEQYF